These T cell receptor beta chains were read from a single sample in a study of shared clonotypes between healthy human individuals. Only in-frame clones appear in the TCRdb table, and some are missing; sequencing was by immunoSEQ multiplex PCR. This table has about 1,900,000 clones, less than 95% appearing once. The sequenced material came from naive CD8+ T cells sorted from blood. The receptors here all came from a man between 18 and 35 years old in good health. CDR3s include the opening cysteine and the closing phenylalanine or tryptophan. Each record gives: CDR3 protein, CDR3 DNA, CDR3 length, V gene, D gene, J gene, clone size. D genes are given only for firm matches. Expanded clones get a size class; other rows say once, few or many, or leave the size out.

CDR3aa: CASSLKWGSGELFF; CDR3nt: TGTGCCAGCAGCTTAAAGTGGGGAAGCGGGGAGCTGTTTTTT; len: 14; v_gene: TRBV7-9; d_gene: NA; j_gene: TRBJ2-2; abundance: NA
CDR3aa: CASSYGTGSYEQYF; CDR3nt: TGCGCCAGCAGCTACGGGACAGGGTCCTACGAGCAGTACTTC; len: 14; v_gene: TRBV5-1; d_gene: TRBD1; j_gene: TRBJ2-7; abundance: NA
CDR3aa: CASSEGTSGRGDTQYF; CDR3nt: TGCGCCAGCAGTGAAGGTACTAGCGGGAGAGGAGATACGCAGTATTTT; len: 16; v_gene: TRBV10-1; d_gene: TRBD2; j_gene: TRBJ2-3; abundance: NA
CDR3aa: CASSEDLGGSLSNEQFF; CDR3nt: TGTGCCAGCAGTGAAGACCTCGGCGGGAGTCTCAGCAATGAGCAGTTCTTC; len: 17; v_gene: TRBV6-1; d_gene: TRBD2; j_gene: TRBJ2-1; abundance: NA
CDR3aa: CASSPGTGLEKGYTF; CDR3nt: TGTGCCAGCAGCCCGGGGACGGGCTTAGAGAAGGGCTACACCTTC; len: 15; v_gene: TRBV11-2; d_gene: NA; j_gene: TRBJ1-2; abundance: NA
CDR3aa: CASSLVLSTEGYF; CDR3nt: TGTGCCAGCAGCTTAGTACTCTCAACAGAGGGGTATTTT; len: 13; v_gene: TRBV7-9; d_gene: NA; j_gene: TRBJ2-3; abundance: NA
CDR3aa: CASSYAGGFAAEQFF; CDR3nt: TGTGCCAGCAGTTACGCGGGGGGATTTGCAGCTGAGCAGTTCTTC; len: 15; v_gene: TRBV6-6; d_gene: TRBD2; j_gene: TRBJ2-1; abundance: NA
CDR3aa: CASSEGADSYEQYF; CDR3nt: TGTGCCAGCAGTGAAGGGGCAGACTCCTACGAGCAGTACTTC; len: 14; v_gene: TRBV2; d_gene: NA; j_gene: TRBJ2-7; abundance: NA
CDR3aa: CASSSRTLSRDTQYF; CDR3nt: TGTGCCAGCAGTTCGAGGACTCTCTCTAGGGATACGCAGTATTTT; len: 15; v_gene: TRBV27; d_gene: NA; j_gene: TRBJ2-3; abundance: NA
CDR3aa: CASSLGAGSSNQPQHF; CDR3nt: TGTGCCAGCAGTTTAGGCGCGGGTAGTAGCAATCAGCCCCAGCATTTT; len: 16; v_gene: TRBV27; d_gene: NA; j_gene: TRBJ1-5; abundance: NA
CDR3aa: CASSLLGINEKLFF; CDR3nt: TGTGCCAGCAGTTTGTTAGGAATTAATGAAAAACTGTTTTTT; len: 14; v_gene: TRBV27; d_gene: NA; j_gene: TRBJ1-4; abundance: NA
CDR3aa: CASSLVSQGNTEAFF; CDR3nt: TGTGCCAGCAGCTTGGTATCCCAGGGAAACACTGAAGCTTTCTTT; len: 15; v_gene: TRBV11-2; d_gene: NA; j_gene: TRBJ1-1; abundance: NA
CDR3aa: CASRLAGGQETQYF; CDR3nt: TGTGCCAGTAGACTAGCGGGGGGCCAAGAGACCCAGTACTTC; len: 14; v_gene: TRBV19; d_gene: TRBD2; j_gene: TRBJ2-5; abundance: NA
CDR3aa: CASSLRVHPTGELFF; CDR3nt: TGTGCCAGCAGCCTCCGAGTACATCCCACCGGGGAGCTGTTTTTT; len: 15; v_gene: TRBV13; d_gene: NA; j_gene: TRBJ2-2; abundance: NA
CDR3aa: CASSLYAVGGTGELFF; CDR3nt: TGTGCCAGCAGCCTATACGCCGTCGGTGGCACCGGGGAGCTGTTTTTT; len: 16; v_gene: TRBV27; d_gene: NA; j_gene: TRBJ2-2; abundance: NA
CDR3aa: CASSLSLYTTALEAFF; CDR3nt: TGTGCCAGCAGTTTATCCCTCTATACGACTGCCCTTGAAGCTTTCTTT; len: 16; v_gene: TRBV28; d_gene: NA; j_gene: TRBJ1-1; abundance: NA
CDR3aa: CATSRDLGAQETQYF; CDR3nt: TGTGCCACCAGCAGAGATTTGGGGGCCCAAGAGACCCAGTACTTC; len: 15; v_gene: TRBV15; d_gene: NA; j_gene: TRBJ2-5; abundance: NA
CDR3aa: CASSQGGQLGNQPQHF; CDR3nt: TGCGCCAGCAGCCAGGGGGGTCAGCTAGGCAATCAGCCCCAGCATTTT; len: 16; v_gene: TRBV4-1; d_gene: NA; j_gene: TRBJ1-5; abundance: NA
CDR3aa: CASSPGEGPEQYF; CDR3nt: TGTGCCAGCAGCCCCGGCGAGGGGCCCGAGCAGTACTTC; len: 13; v_gene: TRBV9; d_gene: NA; j_gene: TRBJ2-7; abundance: NA
CDR3aa: CASSQGLGYTGELFF; CDR3nt: TGCGCCAGCAGCCAAGGACTAGGATACACCGGGGAGCTGTTTTTT; len: 15; v_gene: TRBV4-3; d_gene: NA; j_gene: TRBJ2-2; abundance: NA
CDR3aa: CSVEPRGDSYNEQFF; CDR3nt: TGCAGCGTTGAACCCAGGGGGGATTCCTACAATGAGCAGTTCTTC; len: 15; v_gene: TRBV29-1; d_gene: NA; j_gene: TRBJ2-1; abundance: NA
CDR3aa: CASSSGLGMDEQFF; CDR3nt: TGTGCCAGCAGCTCGGGACTAGGTATGGATGAGCAGTTCTTC; len: 14; v_gene: TRBV5-4; d_gene: TRBD2; j_gene: TRBJ2-1; abundance: NA
CDR3aa: CATSGDPGLAGGSSYEQYF; CDR3nt: TGTGCCACCAGCGGGGATCCGGGACTAGCGGGAGGAAGCTCCTACGAGCAGTACTTC; len: 19; v_gene: TRBV15; d_gene: TRBD2; j_gene: TRBJ2-7; abundance: NA
CDR3aa: CASSSGQIYGYTF; CDR3nt: TGTGCCAGCAGCTCGGGACAGATCTATGGCTACACCTTC; len: 13; v_gene: TRBV7-9; d_gene: TRBD1; j_gene: TRBJ1-2; abundance: NA
CDR3aa: CASSLGLAGGPGDEQYF; CDR3nt: TGTGCCAGCAGCCTGGGACTAGCGGGAGGGCCGGGGGACGAGCAGTACTTC; len: 17; v_gene: TRBV13; d_gene: TRBD2; j_gene: TRBJ2-7; abundance: once
CDR3aa: CASSWAGGNYNEQFF; CDR3nt: TGTGCCAGCAGTTGGGCGGGGGGGAATTACAATGAGCAGTTCTTC; len: 15; v_gene: TRBV27; d_gene: TRBD2; j_gene: TRBJ2-1; abundance: NA
CDR3aa: CASLFSGNTIYF; CDR3nt: TGTGCCAGCTTATTCTCTGGAAACACCATATATTTT; len: 12; v_gene: TRBV27; d_gene: NA; j_gene: TRBJ1-3; abundance: NA
CDR3aa: CASSPLTGPNEQYF; CDR3nt: TGTGCCAGCAGTCCGCTAACAGGCCCTAACGAGCAGTACTTC; len: 14; v_gene: TRBV27; d_gene: NA; j_gene: TRBJ2-7; abundance: NA
CDR3aa: CASSVGGEPEAFF; CDR3nt: TGTGCCAGCAGCGTAGGAGGGGAGCCTGAAGCTTTCTTT; len: 13; v_gene: TRBV9; d_gene: NA; j_gene: TRBJ1-1; abundance: NA
CDR3aa: CASSWDLAGVTYNEQFF; CDR3nt: TGTGCCAGCAGCTGGGACTTGGCGGGAGTAACCTACAATGAGCAGTTCTTC; len: 17; v_gene: TRBV7-8; d_gene: TRBD2; j_gene: TRBJ2-1; abundance: NA
CDR3aa: CASSYENSYEQYF; CDR3nt: TGTGCCAGCAGTTACGAGAACTCCTACGAGCAGTACTTC; len: 13; v_gene: TRBV6-6; d_gene: NA; j_gene: TRBJ2-7; abundance: NA
CDR3aa: CASGEGNPEAFF; CDR3nt: TGTGCCAGCGGCGAAGGGAACCCTGAAGCTTTCTTT; len: 12; v_gene: TRBV27; d_gene: NA; j_gene: TRBJ1-1; abundance: NA
CDR3aa: CSVAGGGYEQYF; CDR3nt: TGCAGCGTTGCAGGGGGCGGTTACGAGCAGTACTTC; len: 12; v_gene: TRBV29-1; d_gene: TRBD1; j_gene: TRBJ2-7; abundance: NA
CDR3aa: CASRTGYGYTF; CDR3nt: TGTGCCAGCAGAACAGGGTATGGCTACACCTTC; len: 11; v_gene: TRBV28; d_gene: NA; j_gene: TRBJ1-2; abundance: NA
CDR3aa: CASSEIGLADEQFF; CDR3nt: TGTGCCAGCAGTGAAATTGGACTAGCCGATGAGCAGTTCTTC; len: 14; v_gene: TRBV6-1; d_gene: TRBD2; j_gene: TRBJ2-1; abundance: NA
CDR3aa: CASSHAPGPNLDQLFF; CDR3nt: TGCGCCAGCAGCCATGCGCCGGGACCCAACCTCGATCAACTGTTTTTT; len: 16; v_gene: TRBV4-3; d_gene: NA; j_gene: TRBJ1-4; abundance: NA
CDR3aa: CASSHSGGRDEAFF; CDR3nt: TGTGCCAGCAGCCACTCGGGGGGCAGGGATGAAGCTTTCTTT; len: 14; v_gene: TRBV7-9; d_gene: NA; j_gene: TRBJ1-1; abundance: NA
CDR3aa: CASSEIGTDYEQYF; CDR3nt: TGTGCCAGCAGCGAGATCGGGACAGACTACGAGCAGTACTTC; len: 14; v_gene: TRBV13; d_gene: TRBD1; j_gene: TRBJ2-7; abundance: NA
CDR3aa: CASSPGLARYEQYF; CDR3nt: TGTGCCAGCAGTCCCGGACTAGCGAGGTACGAGCAGTACTTC; len: 14; v_gene: TRBV13; d_gene: TRBD2; j_gene: TRBJ2-7; abundance: NA
CDR3aa: CAISESGTVLFF; CDR3nt: TGTGCCATCAGTGAGTCCGGGACAGTACTGTTTTTT; len: 12; v_gene: TRBV10-3; d_gene: TRBD1; j_gene: TRBJ1-4; abundance: once
CDR3aa: CASSLEGEQFF; CDR3nt: TGTGCCAGCAGCTTAGAGGGTGAGCAGTTCTTC; len: 11; v_gene: TRBV11-2; d_gene: NA; j_gene: TRBJ2-1; abundance: NA
CDR3aa: CASSLDRVGNQPQHF; CDR3nt: TGTGCCAGCAGCTTGGACAGGGTTGGCAATCAGCCCCAGCATTTT; len: 15; v_gene: TRBV5-6; d_gene: NA; j_gene: TRBJ1-5; abundance: NA
CDR3aa: CASSRGGAFTGELFF; CDR3nt: TGTGCCAGCAGTCGCGGGGGGGCCTTCACCGGGGAGCTGTTTTTT; len: 15; v_gene: TRBV27; d_gene: TRBD2; j_gene: TRBJ2-2; abundance: NA
CDR3aa: CASSLGPGGEQYF; CDR3nt: TGTGCCAGCAGCTTGGGGCCCGGGGGCGAGCAGTACTTC; len: 13; v_gene: TRBV5-4; d_gene: NA; j_gene: TRBJ2-7; abundance: NA
CDR3aa: CASSARLAGSSYNEQFF; CDR3nt: TGTGCCAGCAGTGCTAGACTAGCGGGGAGCTCCTACAATGAGCAGTTCTTC; len: 17; v_gene: TRBV6-1; d_gene: TRBD2; j_gene: TRBJ2-1; abundance: NA
CDR3aa: CASSLGAGQIKDEQFF; CDR3nt: TGTGCCAGCAGCTTAGGAGCGGGGCAGATTAAGGATGAGCAGTTCTTC; len: 16; v_gene: TRBV7-9; d_gene: TRBD2; j_gene: TRBJ2-1; abundance: NA
CDR3aa: CASSYGLAGTYEQYF; CDR3nt: TGTGCCAGCAGCTACGGACTAGCGGGCACCTACGAGCAGTACTTC; len: 15; v_gene: TRBV13; d_gene: TRBD2; j_gene: TRBJ2-7; abundance: NA
CDR3aa: CASSATGGSYNEQFF; CDR3nt: TGTGCCAGCAGCGCCACAGGGGGCTCCTACAATGAGCAGTTCTTC; len: 15; v_gene: TRBV14; d_gene: TRBD1; j_gene: TRBJ2-1; abundance: NA
CDR3aa: CASIKLAGFYEQYF; CDR3nt: TGTGCCAGCATTAAACTAGCGGGGTTCTACGAGCAGTACTTC; len: 14; v_gene: TRBV6-1; d_gene: TRBD2; j_gene: TRBJ2-7; abundance: once
CDR3aa: CASSSMPNQPQHF; CDR3nt: TGTGCCAGCAGCTCGATGCCAAATCAGCCCCAGCATTTT; len: 13; v_gene: TRBV7-2; d_gene: NA; j_gene: TRBJ1-5; abundance: NA
CDR3aa: CASSLARGTTPLYEQYF; CDR3nt: TGTGCCAGCAGCTTGGCCCGTGGGACTACACCTCTATACGAGCAGTACTTC; len: 17; v_gene: TRBV13; d_gene: TRBD2; j_gene: TRBJ2-7; abundance: NA
CDR3aa: CASSIDLSGFNQPQHF; CDR3nt: TGTGCCAGTAGTATAGATCTATCAGGATTCAATCAGCCCCAGCATTTT; len: 16; v_gene: TRBV19; d_gene: NA; j_gene: TRBJ1-5; abundance: NA
CDR3aa: CASSPGNEQFF; CDR3nt: TGTGCCAGCAGTCCAGGGAATGAGCAGTTCTTC; len: 11; v_gene: TRBV27; d_gene: NA; j_gene: TRBJ2-1; abundance: NA